This T cell receptor (beta chain) was sequenced in a study of blood T cell repertoires in COVID-19. About the study: From T cells, B-cell-depleted T cells, or PBMCs came the material, which was cDNA or gDNA.

The method was immunoSEQ multiplex PCR; TCRdb's version includes in-frame clones alone and lacks a portion of them. This sample has nearly 200,000 clones, with about four fifths found just once. V was pared by 1 base and J by 3 bases, with 13 bases between. Looked up from germline, CDR1 is LGHNA and CDR2 is YNFKEQ. This CDR3 region has 16 residues. Sequenced: peripheral blood. This clonotype was sampled from a woman aged 70-85 years with active or convalescent COVID-19. The genes are TRBV4-2 and TRBJ1-3; no firm D call. CDR3 residues: CASSQGSRFFGNTIYF. The CDR3 nucleotides read TGTGCCAGCAGCCAAGGTTCCCGGTTTTTTGGAAACACCATATATTTT.